The sequence of this T cell receptor (beta chain) was determined in a study of blood T cells in healthy people across ages. Primers used in a second PCR of roughly 6 to 11 cycles were a sample-barcoded 5' primer and a J-beta primer mix. Each cDNA molecule received a tag from a template-switch adaptor that had 12 random nucleotides. In TCRdb, the 5' RACE reads were re-called with MiXCR into one record per CDR3 protein. The sample includes about 1.6 million distinct CDR3 sequences, roughly 32% of them seen just once. The CDR3 sequence is 12 residues long. Germline assignment: CDR1 MNHEY and CDR2 SMNVEV (reference sequence). With 5 bases removed from V and 9 bases from J, the gap between germline ends came to 13 bases.

The sample was blood. The sequence was collected from a woman in her 30s in good health. J is TRBJ2-5 and V is TRBV27; no clear D. CDR3 sequence (DNA): TGTGCCAGCAGTCCCACTGCGGTGGCCCAGTACTTC. Translated: CASSPTAVAQYF.